What follows describes a single T cell receptor (beta chain). Its antigen is not identified. The sample originates from a study of shared clonotypes between healthy human individuals. Study outcomes and limitations: Blood was the only sampled material, and tissue repertoires likely differ. Among non-shared clonotypes, generation probabilities were lower than among those shared by all four donors.

A split of CD4+ cells into CD45RA+ naive and CD45RA-negative memory subsets was performed. This CDR3 has 11 amino acids. CDR1 is GTSNPN and CDR2 is SVGIG in the germline V gene (reference sequence). Trimming removed 4 bases from V and 7 bases from J; junction bases left unmatched: 3. Generated by immunoSEQ multiplex PCR, the TCRdb table keeps only in-frame clones and is missing some. The sample lists millions of clones, 95% occurring once. The TCR originated in a man between 18 and 35 years old in good health. The J gene is TRBJ1-2, the V gene TRBV30, with 7 bases that match TRBD1. Material: naive CD4+ T cells sorted from blood. Subset denoted: CD45RA+ positively selected. CDR3 coding DNA: TGTGCCTGGACGACAGGGTTTGGCTACACCTTC. This sequence encodes CAWTTGFGYTF.